This is a list of T cell receptor beta chains from one sample in a study of response to subunit inactivated influenza vaccine. A single record per CDR3 protein comes from TCRdb applying MiXCR to the RT-PCR reads. The sample consists of approximately 500,000 distinct CDR3 sequences, over 10% of them appearing once. Here the sequenced sample was PBMCs from blood, taken roughly 6 weeks after vaccination. The origin of the receptors is a man aged 50-59 years who received an inactivated influenza vaccine. Both conserved end residues are part of each CDR3. Fields, in order: V gene, D gene, clone size, CDR3 length, J gene, CDR3 DNA, CDR3 protein. D genes are given only for firm matches. Clone size, where shown, is once, few, many, or a class for clones that have expanded.

TRBV10-1	.	many	15	TRBJ2-3	TGCGCCAGCAGTGAGTCTGGGATCGCCACAGATACGCAGTATTTT	CASSESGIATDTQYF
TRBV28	.	few	19	TRBJ1-5	TGTGCCAGCAGTTTATGGAGCGTAGGCGGTCGTAGAGGGGTTCAGCCCCAGCATTTT	CASSLWSVGGRRGVQPQHF
TRBV12-3/TRBV12-4	.	many	14	TRBJ2-3	TGTGCCAGCAGTTTATCCTTACGCACAGATACGCAGTATTTT	CASSLSLRTDTQYF
TRBV20-1	.	many	14	TRBJ2-5	TGCAGTGCCCTAATAGGGGGGGCCGGCGAGACCCAGTACTTC	CSALIGGAGETQYF
TRBV20-1	TRBD2	.	14	TRBJ2-1	TGCAGTGCTAAGAGAGCGGGAGAAAGGGGTGAGCAGTTCTTC	CSAKRAGERGEQFF
TRBV7-8	.	.	16	TRBJ1-1	TGTGCCAGCAGCCCAGGAGAGGTGCGAGTGAACACTGAAGCTTTCTTT	CASSPGEVRVNTEAFF
TRBV7-9	TRBD2	many	16	TRBJ2-1	TGTGCCAGCAGCCGACTCACTAGCGGGAGGTCTAGTGAGCAGTTCTTC	CASSRLTSGRSSEQFF
TRBV7-2	TRBD1	many	15	TRBJ1-5	TGTGCCAGCAGCTCGGGACAGACTCTCAATCAGCCCCAGCATTTT	CASSSGQTLNQPQHF
TRBV7-9	.	few	14	TRBJ2-6	TGTGCCAGCGGTGTTTCCTCTGGGGCCAACGTCCTGACTTTC	CASGVSSGANVLTF
TRBV28	TRBD1	many	13	TRBJ1-4	TGTGCCAGCCGAGGGACAGCTAATGAAAAACTGTTTTTT	CASRGTANEKLFF
TRBV18	.	.	15	TRBJ1-6	TGTGCCAGCTCACCAGGGCGGGTCGATAATTCACCCCTCCACTTT	CASSPGRVDNSPLHF
TRBV29-1	.	.	11	TRBJ2-3	TGCAGCGTTGGTAGGGCAGATACGCAGTATTTT	CSVGRADTQYF
TRBV30	.	.	13	TRBJ1-1	TGTGCCTGGAGTGTATCGGTTAATAGGGAAGCTTTCTTT	CAWSVSVNREAFF
TRBV6-2/TRBV6-3	.	.	13	TRBJ1-5	TGTGCCAGCAGTGACCGACGCAATCAGCCCCAGCATTTT	CASSDRRNQPQHF
TRBV9	.	few	14	TRBJ2-2	TGTGCCAGCAGCTTCGGTGTTTCCGCCGGGGAGCTGTTTTTT	CASSFGVSAGELFF
TRBV11-2	.	few	16	TRBJ2-1	TGTGCCAGCAGCCAAATCAGGTACTTCGGGGGAGGTGAGCAGTTCTTC	CASSQIRYFGGGEQFF
TRBV7-6	TRBD1	few	16	TRBJ2-1	TGTGCCAGCAGCAAGCTCGGGACAGGGACGTACAATGAGCAGTTCTTC	CASSKLGTGTYNEQFF
TRBV6-5	.	few	15	TRBJ2-5	TGTGCCAGCAGTTACTTCGGACTATCCCAAGAGACCCAGTACTTC	CASSYFGLSQETQYF
TRBV12-3/TRBV12-4	.	few	14	TRBJ2-5	TGTGCCAGCAGTTCTCTGGGTTACCAAGAGACCCAGTACTTC	CASSSLGYQETQYF
TRBV20-1	.	few	14	TRBJ1-1	TGCAGCGGCCTTCTAGGGGGATGGGGTACTGAAGCTTTCTTT	CSGLLGGWGTEAFF
TRBV5-1	.	few	14	TRBJ2-7	TGCGCCAGCAGCCCTTTATCAGACTCCTACGAGCAGTACTTC	CASSPLSDSYEQYF
TRBV27	.	few	13	TRBJ2-5	TGTGCCCCCAGGCCGCCTAGCCAAGAGACCCAGTACTTC	CAPRPPSQETQYF
TRBV11-2	.	few	15	TRBJ1-6	TGTGCCAGCAGCTTAGAGAGGTCCTATAATTCACCCCTCCACTTT	CASSLERSYNSPLHF
TRBV28	TRBD2	many	14	TRBJ2-3	TGTGCCAGCAGTATCCTAGCGGAGACAGATACGCAGTATTTT	CASSILAETDTQYF
TRBV3-1	.	many	12	TRBJ2-7	TGTGCCAGCAGCCAAGTCGGGACCGAGCAGTACTTC	CASSQVGTEQYF
TRBV5-1	.	many	11	TRBJ1-1	TGCGCCAGCAGCTTGGGGGAAGAAGCTTTCTTT	CASSLGEEAFF
TRBV15	TRBD1	many	15	TRBJ2-3	TGTGCCACCAGCAGCCGACAGGGAGGCACAGATACGCAGTATTTT	CATSSRQGGTDTQYF
TRBV4-3	.	.	15	TRBJ1-4	TGCGCCAGCAGCCAAGGGTGGCGGTCGAATGAAAAACTGTTTTTT	CASSQGWRSNEKLFF
TRBV4-3	.	many	14	TRBJ1-2	TGCGCCAGCAGCCAAGACAGGGTCCGGTATGGCTACACCTTC	CASSQDRVRYGYTF
TRBV6-5	.	.	15	TRBJ1-2	TGTGCCAGCAGTTACTCGACAGGTTCCGTCTATGGCTACACCTTC	CASSYSTGSVYGYTF
TRBV5-6	.	few	16	TRBJ2-2	TGTGCCAGCAGCTTGTGGATGGGGGGCAACACCGGGGAGCTGTTTTTT	CASSLWMGGNTGELFF
TRBV30	TRBD1	few	16	TRBJ1-5	TGTGCCTGGAGTGATAAACAGGGGATTAGCAATCAGCCCCAGCATTTT	CAWSDKQGISNQPQHF
TRBV15	TRBD1	many	13	TRBJ1-2	TGTGCCACCAGCAGGCGGACAGGGCAAGGCTACACCTTC	CATSRRTGQGYTF
TRBV12-3/TRBV12-4	.	many	13	TRBJ1-1	TGTGCCAGTTCACCCCGACTGAACACTGAAGCTTTCTTT	CASSPRLNTEAFF
TRBV12-3/TRBV12-4	TRBD2	few	15	TRBJ2-3	TGTGCCAGCAGCCTTAGGCGGGAGGGCCAGCATACGCAGTATTTT	CASSLRREGQHTQYF
TRBV5-6	TRBD2	many	19	TRBJ2-1	TGTGCCAGCAGCCCGACGACTAGCGGGAGGGCCAGAGGTTACAATGAGCAGTTCTTC	CASSPTTSGRARGYNEQFF
TRBV7-9	TRBD1	.	14	TRBJ2-7	TGTGCCAGCAGCCGACAGGGGGTCCCGCTCGAGCAGTACTTC	CASSRQGVPLEQYF
TRBV20-1	.	few	15	TRBJ2-1	TGCAGTGCTGCCCCTTCGGGAAGAACCTACAATGAGCAGTTCTTC	CSAAPSGRTYNEQFF
TRBV5-1	.	.	17	TRBJ2-5	TGCGCCAGCAGCTTGGGGCAGCGGACTGGTTCCCCAGAGACCCAGTACTTC	CASSLGQRTGSPETQYF
TRBV7-9	.	.	16	TRBJ2-1	TGTGCCAGCAGCTCAGTTGGGGGCCTTTCCTACAATGAGCAGTTCTTC	CASSSVGGLSYNEQFF
TRBV6-2/TRBV6-3	.	.	14	TRBJ2-1	TGTGCCAGCAGTCCCCTATCTACGCACAATGAGCAGTTCTTC	CASSPLSTHNEQFF
TRBV15	TRBD2	.	20	TRBJ2-2	TGTGCCACCAGCGGTGCCGGAGGACTAGCGGGGAATCCGAACACCGGGGAGCTGTTTTTT	CATSGAGGLAGNPNTGELFF